These 18 T cell receptor beta chains originate from one sample sequenced in a study of blood T cell repertoires in COVID-19. Sequencing used immunoSEQ multiplex PCR; TCRdb keeps in-frame clones, though not all of them. The sample carries 70,000 or so clones, 82% recorded once. The source material was peripheral blood. The receptors shown here come from a human donor in a cohort sampled during active COVID-19.

This chain uses TRBV7-9 with TRBJ2-7, with TRBD1 as a possible D gene (5 bases). In germline, CDR1 is SEHNR, CDR2 FQNEAQ (reference sequence). The CDR3 runs to 14 residues. The V end was cut by 5 bases, the J end by 6 bases, with 17 bases between. In DNA, the CDR3 is TGTGCCAGCAGCCCCCAGGGCTATGGTTCCGAGCAGTACTTC. Its protein product is CASSPQGYGSEQYF.

The V gene is TRBV5-1, the J gene TRBJ1-1, with D unresolved. CDR3 length equals 12 residues. Germline V gene sequence: CDR1 SGHRS, CDR2 YFSETQ. V lost 0 bases, J lost 4 bases, and 4 bases lay in between. The CDR3: CASSLGVTEAFF. The CDR3 DNA sequence: TGCGCCAGCAGCTTGGGCGTCACTGAAGCTTTCTTT.

The V and J genes are TRBV14 and TRBJ2-1, with D tentatively TRBD2 (5 bases). V was pared by 0 bases and J by 2 bases, with 11 bases between. Germline CDR1 and CDR2: SGHDN and FVKESK. The CDR3 extends over 16 amino acids. The CDR3: CASSQERVNPYNEQFF. For the CDR3, the DNA is TGTGCCAGCAGCCAAGAGAGGGTAAATCCCTACAATGAGCAGTTCTTC. The whole variable domain, filled in from reference TRBV14 and TRBJ2-1, reads EAGVTQFPSHSVIEKGQTVTLRCDPISGHDNLYWYRRVMGKEIKFLLHFVKESKQDESGMPNNRFLAERTGGTYSTLKVQPAELEDSGVYFCASSQERVNPYNEQFFGPGTRLTVL.

V gene TRBV19 combines with J gene TRBJ1-1; 7 bases match TRBD1. Unmatched junction bases numbered 5, after V lost 4 bases and J lost 0 bases. CDR1 LNHDA and CDR2 SQIVND come from the germline V gene (reference sequence). This CDR3 has 15 residues. The CDR3 nucleotides are TGTGCCAGTAGTACCACAGGGGCTATGAACACTGAAGCTTTCTTT. Translating gives CASSTTGAMNTEAFF.

V usage is TRBV27 and J usage is TRBJ1-6; D is uncertain. Germline values: CDR1 MNHEY, CDR2 SMNVEV (reference sequence). The CDR3 covers 16 residues. V shed 4 bases and J shed 8 bases, with 18 bases lying between them. The CDR3 DNA reads as TGTGCCAGCAGTTCAGAGTGGACTACTCTTGATTCACCCCTCCACTTT. Protein sequence: CASSSEWTTLDSPLHF.

V is TRBV5-4 and J is TRBJ1-4; 7 nucleotides match TRBD1. The CDR3 length is 15 residues. The V segment lost 4 bases and the J segment 8 bases; nucleotides outside the gene matches: 11. Per the germline V gene, CDR1 is SGHNT and CDR2 is YYREEE (reference sequence). The CDR3 spells CASSPRQGDGEKLFF. The CDR3, as DNA: TGTGCCAGCAGCCCGCGACAGGGCGATGGGGAAAAACTGTTTTTT.

The chain carries TRBV5-6 and TRBJ2-2, with 10 bases aligning to TRBD1. The CDR3 has 16 residues. V lost 4 bases, J lost 3 bases, and 6 bases stayed unmatched. CDR1 and CDR2 (germline): SGHDT, YYEEEE. CDR3 nucleotide sequence: TGTGCCAGCAGCCCTGAGGACAGGGGGGACACCGGGGAGCTGTTTTTT. This gives the protein CASSPEDRGDTGELFF.

This clone was recorded only once. The V gene is TRBV6-5, the J gene TRBJ2-1, with 8 bases fitting TRBD2. The trim removed 5 bases at V and 8 bases at J, leaving 8 bases unmatched. The CDR3 totals 14 residues. Germline lookup yields CDR1 MNHEY and CDR2 SVGAGI. CDR3 protein: CASSPGGAGYEQFF. The CDR3 DNA reads as TGTGCCAGCAGTCCCGGGGGGGCGGGTTATGAGCAGTTCTTC.

This clone has a single count. The rearrangement links TRBV25-1 to TRBJ2-3, with 13 nucleotides matching TRBD2. Looked up from germline, CDR1 is MGHDK and CDR2 is SYGVNS. CDR3 length equals 16 residues. The V and J ends lost 2 bases and 3 bases, in that order; junction bases with no gene match: 2. The CDR3 DNA reads TGTGCCAGCAGTGAACCGGGACTAGCGGGGACAGATACGCAGTATTTT. It codes for CASSEPGLAGTDTQYF.

This chain connects TRBV6-5 to TRBJ2-6; a possible D gene is TRBD1 (5 bases). The CDR3 runs to 13 residues. V was shortened by 9 bases and J by 1 base, with 7 bases between the two germline ends. Germline CDR1 is MNHEY and CDR2 is SVGAGI. The CDR3 DNA is TGTGCCAGTCAGGGTTCTGGGGCCAACGTCCTGACTTTC. As protein: CASQGSGANVLTF.

V gene TRBV5-1 combines with J gene TRBJ2-5; 8 bases align to TRBD2. The CDR3 covers 18 residues. Germline V gene lookup returns CDR1 SGHRS and CDR2 YFSETQ. V dropped 6 bases and J dropped 4; count of bases not matched to a gene: 20. The CDR3 protein is CASNRNLAGPLVGETQYF. The CDR3 bases are TGCGCCAGCAACCGGAACCTAGCGGGCCCGCTGGTGGGAGAGACCCAGTACTTC.

This clone was counted between two and nine times. The genes are TRBV5-1 and TRBJ1-2; D is ambiguous. Germline V gene sequence: CDR1 SGHRS, CDR2 YFSETQ. The CDR3 is 16 amino acids. Trimming took off 2 bases at V and 1 base at J, with 15 bases between the two ends. The CDR3 is CASSFRPGEVNYGYTF. CDR3 DNA sequence: TGCGCCAGCAGCTTCCGTCCCGGGGAGGTTAACTATGGCTACACCTTC.

For this clone: This specimen includes other DNA sequences encoding the same CDR3. V is TRBV7-2 and J is TRBJ2-6; possible D gene TRBD1, 6 bases. Germline CDR1 is SGHTA and CDR2 is FQGNSA. V lost 3 bases and J 1 base, leaving 16 bases between the germline ends. This CDR3 region has 18 residues. For the CDR3, the DNA is TGTGCCAGCAGCTTCCTGACAGGAGGTCAGTCTGGGGCCAACGTCCTGACTTTC. Protein product: CASSFLTGGQSGANVLTF. Full variable domain (rest looked up from reference TRBV7-2 and TRBJ2-6): GAGVSQSPSNKVTEKGKDVELRCDPISGHTALYWYRQSLGQGLEFLIYFQGNSAPDKSGLPSDRFSAERTGGSVSTLTIQRTQQEDSAVYLCASSFLTGGQSGANVLTFGAGSRLTVL.

The chain employs TRBV11-2 and TRBJ2-1; TRBD1 agrees at 9 bases. V gave up 5 bases and J gave up 10 bases; unmatched junction bases: 18. This CDR3 is built from 17 residues. The germline gives CDR1 SGHAT, CDR2 FQNNGV. The CDR3 sequence is CASSLLSLGDRVWEQFF. CDR3 nucleotides: TGTGCCAGCAGCCTCTTATCCCTGGGGGACAGGGTTTGGGAGCAGTTCTTC.

The V and J genes are TRBV5-1 and TRBJ2-7, with 9 bases identical to TRBD1. V lost 3 bases and J lost 6; bases outside the gene matches: 7. The CDR3 consists of 14 residues. CDR1 SGHRS and CDR2 YFSETQ come from the germline V gene. The CDR3 spells CASSSGTGLGEQYF. As DNA, the CDR3 is TGCGCCAGCAGCTCGGGGACAGGGCTGGGCGAGCAGTACTTC.

This clone was picked up a small number of times. The chain is built from TRBV20-1 and TRBJ1-3; perhaps TRBD1 as D (5 bases). The CDR3 runs to 11 residues. V lost 6 bases to trimming and J lost 8 bases, with 11 bases between them. Germline lookup yields CDR1 DFQATT and CDR2 SNEGSKA (reference sequence). The CDR3 bases are TGCAGTGCGGGGCTTTTTGACACCATATATTTT. Amino acids: CSAGLFDTIYF.

The chain uses TRBV6-5 and TRBJ2-5; 7 nucleotides align to TRBD1. With 4 bases clipped from V and 4 bases from J, the junction kept 6 bases outside the gene matches. Looked up from germline, CDR1 is MNHEY and CDR2 is SVGAGI. CDR3 length: 14 amino acids. The DNA for the CDR3 is TGTGCCAGCAGTTGGAACAGGGGCACAGAGACCCAGTACTTC. Its translation: CASSWNRGTETQYF.

The rearrangement uses TRBV9 and TRBJ2-5, with 7 bases fitting TRBD1. CDR3 length equals 16 residues. CDR1 is SGDLS and CDR2 is YYNGEE in the germline V gene. V was pared by 3 bases and J by 2 bases, with 10 bases of the junction left unmatched. CDR3 residues: CASSAGGGARQETQYF. The CDR3 DNA follows: TGTGCCAGCAGCGCAGGGGGTGGGGCGAGGCAAGAGACCCAGTACTTC.